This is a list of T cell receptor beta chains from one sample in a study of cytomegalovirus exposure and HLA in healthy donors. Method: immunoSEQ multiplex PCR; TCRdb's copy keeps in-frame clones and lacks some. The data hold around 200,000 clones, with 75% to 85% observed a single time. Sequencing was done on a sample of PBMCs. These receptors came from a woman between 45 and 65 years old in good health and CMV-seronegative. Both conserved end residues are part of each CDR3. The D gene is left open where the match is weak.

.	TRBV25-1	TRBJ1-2	TGTGCCAGCAGTGAATATTCGGGAAATGGCTACACCTTC	CASSEYSGNGYTF
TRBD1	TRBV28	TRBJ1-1	TGTGCCAGCAGATCTACTCGACAGGGTGGGTTGGGTGAAGCTTTCTTT	CASRSTRQGGLGEAFF
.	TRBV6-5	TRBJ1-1	TGTGCCAGCAGTTACTCAACAGGGATGGGTTCTGAAGCTTTCTTT	CASSYSTGMGSEAFF
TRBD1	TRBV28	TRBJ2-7	TGTGCCAGCAGACTGACAGGGAGCTCCTACGAGCAGTACTTC	CASRLTGSSYEQYF
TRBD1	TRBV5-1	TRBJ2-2	TGCGCCAGCAGCTCCAACCGGGACAGGGGAAAAGGCACCGGGGAGCTGTTTTTT	CASSSNRDRGKGTGELFF
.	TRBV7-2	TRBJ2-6	TGTGCCAGCAGGAGCGGGTCTGGGGCCAACGTCCTGACTTTC	CASRSGSGANVLTF
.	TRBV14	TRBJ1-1	TGTGCCAGCAGCCTTCGGGGGGGGCTTACTGAAGCTTTCTTT	CASSLRGGLTEAFF
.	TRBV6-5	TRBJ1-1	TGTGCCAGCAGTTCCCGCGCTGAAGCTTTCTTT	CASSSRAEAFF
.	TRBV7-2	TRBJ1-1	TGTGCCAGCAGCTTATCATCGGGAACTGAAGCTTTCTTT	CASSLSSGTEAFF
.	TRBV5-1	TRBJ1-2	TGCGCCAGCAGCTCTGAACGGGGTCTTCGGGGCTACACCTTC	CASSSERGLRGYTF
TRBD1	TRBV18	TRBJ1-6	TGTGCCAGCTCACTAGAATTCGGGACAGGTGACAATTCACCCCTCCACTTT	CASSLEFGTGDNSPLHF
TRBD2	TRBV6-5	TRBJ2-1	TGTGCCAGCAGCAGAAGCGGGAGTCCGTACAATGAGCAGTTCTTC	CASSRSGSPYNEQFF
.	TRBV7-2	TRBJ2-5	TGTGCCAGCAGTACACGGGGTATAGAGACCCAGTACTTC	CASSTRGIETQYF
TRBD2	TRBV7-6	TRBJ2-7	TGTGCCAGCAGCTTAGCACAGCGGGAGGCTGCCGAGCAGTACTTC	CASSLAQREAAEQYF
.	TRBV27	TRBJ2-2	TGTGCCAGCAGTACCAACAGGGCCTCGGACACCGGGGAGCTGTTTTTT	CASSTNRASDTGELFF
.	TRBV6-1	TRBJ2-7	TGTGCCAGCAGCGCCGGGTCCTCCTACGAGCAGTACTTC	CASSAGSSYEQYF
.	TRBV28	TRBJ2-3	TGTGCCAGCAGTTTATACACAGTTACAACCACAGATACGCAGTATTTT	CASSLYTVTTTDTQYF
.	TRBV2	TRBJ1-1	TGTGCCAGCACCTTCCTTATCGCGGGAACTGAAGCTTTCTTT	CASTFLIAGTEAFF